Reported below is one TCR beta chain. This sample is drawn from a study of Graves' ophthalmopathy and Graves' hyperthyroidism. Scientists amplified the TCR beta CDR3 regions from RNA transcripts. The first round was an RT-PCR with HTBI primers, and the second round was a multiplex PCR. TCRdb reprocessed the multiplex PCR reads with MiXCR, giving one entry per CDR3 protein. Of some 400,000 distinct CDR3 sequences detected, about a sixth appear once; the ten largest clones hold 1.5% to 2%. The germline CDR1 and CDR2 sequences are LNHDA and SQIVND (reference sequence). V was shortened by 10 bases and J by 6 bases, with 28 bases between the two germline ends. This CDR3 region has 17 residues.

This chain connects TRBV19 to TRBJ1-5, with a weak D call TRBD1 (5 bases). The sequence came from a woman between 18 and 29 years old with Graves' ophthalmopathy. The sample taken for sequencing was peripheral blood. The CDR3 reads CANYRRASAQGGQPQHF. The CDR3 DNA reads as TGTGCCAATTACAGACGAGCTTCTGCCCAGGGAGGTCAGCCCCAGCATTTT. The full variable domain, in which reference TRBV19 and TRBJ1-5 provide the parts outside the CDR3, is DGGITQSPKYLFRKEGQNVTLSCEQNLNHDAMYWYRQDPGQGLRLIYYSQIVNDFQKGDIAEGYSVSREKKESFPLTVTSAQKNPTAFYLCANYRRASAQGGQPQHFGDGTRLSIL.